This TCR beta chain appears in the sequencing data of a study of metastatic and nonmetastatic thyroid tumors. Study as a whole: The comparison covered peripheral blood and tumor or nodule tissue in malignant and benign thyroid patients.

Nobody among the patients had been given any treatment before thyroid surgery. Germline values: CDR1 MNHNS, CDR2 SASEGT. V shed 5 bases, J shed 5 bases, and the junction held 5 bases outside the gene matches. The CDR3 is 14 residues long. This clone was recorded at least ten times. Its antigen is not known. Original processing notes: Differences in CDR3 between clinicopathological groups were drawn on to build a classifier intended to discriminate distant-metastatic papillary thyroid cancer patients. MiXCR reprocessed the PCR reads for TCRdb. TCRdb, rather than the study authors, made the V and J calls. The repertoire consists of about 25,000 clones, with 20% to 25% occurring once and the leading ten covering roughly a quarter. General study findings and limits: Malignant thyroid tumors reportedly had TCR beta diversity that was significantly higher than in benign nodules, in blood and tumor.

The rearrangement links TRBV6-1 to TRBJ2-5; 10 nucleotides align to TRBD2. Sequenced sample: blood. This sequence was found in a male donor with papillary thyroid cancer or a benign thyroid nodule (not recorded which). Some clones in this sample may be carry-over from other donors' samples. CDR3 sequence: CASSMQGLAETQYF. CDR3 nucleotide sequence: TGTGCCAGCAGTATGCAGGGACTAGCGGAGACCCAGTACTTC.